The 32 T cell receptor beta chains below were found in one sample sequenced in a study of radiotherapy plus CTLA-4 blockade in lung cancer. Assay used: immunoSEQ multiplex PCR; TCRdb lists only in-frame clones, some missing. The sample holds 95,000 to 150,000 clones, 75% to 90% seen once. Source: peripheral blood, taken from a patient treated with radiotherapy plus ipilimumab. The receptors originated from a human donor with non-small cell lung cancer that progressed on radiotherapy plus ipilimumab.

V usage is TRBV19 and J usage is TRBJ2-2; perhaps TRBD1 as D (9 bases). The CDR3 is 16 amino acids. Trimming removed 6 bases at V and 6 bases at J, with 20 bases between. Germline assignment: CDR1 LNHDA and CDR2 SQIVND (reference sequence). CDR3 sequence reads: CASRLTGGGRPGELFF. In DNA form, the CDR3 reads TGTGCCAGTAGGCTCACAGGGGGCGGGAGGCCCGGGGAGCTGTTTTTT.

The CDR3: CASSRQSNYGYTF. CDR3 bases: TGTGCCAGCAGTCGACAGAGTAACTATGGCTACACCTTC. This rearrangement joins TRBV6-6 to TRBJ1-2; tentative D call: TRBD1 (5 bases). V gave up 5 bases and J gave up 1 base, with 8 bases separating them. The CDR3 runs 13 residues. From germline, CDR1 is MNHNY and CDR2 SVGAGI (reference sequence).

The rearrangement links TRBV14 to TRBJ2-2; 10 bases align to TRBD2. CDR1 is SGHDN, CDR2 FVKESK, per germline. The CDR3 has 18 amino acids. J gave up 6 bases and V 1 base, and 11 bases lay outside the gene matches. The CDR3 region is CASSQVPLAGVLPGELFF. The CDR3 bases are TGTGCCAGCAGCCAAGTCCCCCTAGCGGGAGTATTACCCGGGGAGCTGTTTTTT. Full variable domain (missing parts from reference TRBV14 and TRBJ2-2): EAGVTQFPSHSVIEKGQTVTLRCDPISGHDNLYWYRRVMGKEIKFLLHFVKESKQDESGMPNNRFLAERTGGTYSTLKVQPAELEDSGVYFCASSQVPLAGVLPGELFFGEGSRLTVL.

The chain uses TRBV19 and TRBJ2-1; 10 bases line up with TRBD2. The J segment lost 7 bases and the V segment lost 4 bases, leaving 10 bases of the junction unmatched. Germline CDR1 LNHDA, CDR2 SQIVND (reference sequence). The CDR3 spans 16 residues. CDR3 nucleotide sequence: TGTGCCAGTAGTAGATCCGAGCGGGAGGGCCGTAATGAGCAGTTCTTC. Translating gives CASSRSEREGRNEQFF.

V usage is TRBV4-2 and J usage is TRBJ2-3; weak D call: TRBD2 (5 bases). The CDR3 has 14 amino acids. V was shortened by 0 bases and J by 9 bases, with 13 bases between the two germline ends. Per germline, CDR1 LGHNA and CDR2 YNFKEQ. The CDR3 protein is CASSQDAREGTQYF. In DNA form, the CDR3 reads TGTGCCAGCAGCCAAGATGCCCGAGAGGGCACGCAGTATTTT.

A single count supports this clone. This chain uses TRBV6-6 with TRBJ2-7; the match to TRBD2 covers 9 bases. The J segment lost 4 bases and the V segment lost 0 bases, leaving 1 base of the junction unmatched. The CDR3 is 14 amino acids. CDR1 is MNHNY, CDR2 SVGAGI, per germline (reference sequence). This chain's CDR3 is CASSYSREGYEQYF. DNA for the CDR3: TGTGCCAGCAGTTACTCGCGGGAGGGGTACGAGCAGTACTTC.

The chain joins TRBV18 to TRBJ2-1; 7 bases match TRBD2. This CDR3 has 14 amino acids. Germline V gene data show CDR1 as KGHSH and CDR2 as LQKENI. Trimming removed 3 bases from V and 7 bases from J; junction bases left unmatched: 6. CDR3 coding DNA: TGTGCCAGCTCACCGAAGACTAGCTTGAATGAGCAGTTCTTC. This gives the protein CASSPKTSLNEQFF.

CDR3 in amino acids: CASSMGRDVDEQYF. As DNA, the CDR3 is TGTGCCAGTAGTATGGGCAGGGACGTTGACGAGCAGTACTTC. The chain recombines TRBV19 with TRBJ2-7, with D possibly called TRBD1 or TRBD2 (5 bases each). Germline CDR1 reads LNHDA; CDR2 reads SQIVND (reference sequence). The CDR3 contains 14 residues. Trimming pared 3 bases from V and 5 bases from J, leaving 14 bases between.

This clone was seen once. This rearrangement joins TRBV19 to TRBJ1-5; 7 nucleotides line up with TRBD1. The CDR3 loop spans 15 amino acids. CDR1 and CDR2 from the germline V gene are LNHDA and SQIVND (reference sequence). Unmatched junction bases numbered 10, after V lost 5 bases and J lost 6 bases. CDR3 amino acids: CASSSRQGLAQPQHF. The CDR3 DNA follows: TGTGCCAGTAGTTCCCGACAGGGCCTCGCTCAGCCCCAGCATTTT.

The chain joins TRBV6-5 to TRBJ1-2, with D unresolved. The V end was cut by 0 bases, the J end by 1 base, with 6 bases between. The length of the CDR3 is 14 residues. Germline-derived CDR1 and CDR2 are MNHEY and SVGAGI. The CDR3 DNA reads as TGTGCCAGCAGTTACTCGGGTGTTAACTATGGCTACACCTTC. Protein: CASSYSGVNYGYTF.

The J gene is TRBJ1-2, the V gene TRBV6-5, with 7 nucleotides matching TRBD1. Germline V CDR1 and CDR2: MNHEY, SVGAGI. V shed 5 bases, J shed 4 bases, and the junction held 7 bases outside the gene matches. This CDR3 contains 14 residues. This CDR3 reads CASSRQGGGYGYTF. Written as DNA, the CDR3 is TGTGCCAGCAGTCGACAGGGTGGGGGCTATGGCTACACCTTC.

J is TRBJ2-7 and V is TRBV5-8; tentative D call: TRBD1 (7 bases). CDR1 and CDR2 from the germline V gene are SGHTS and YDEGEE. The CDR3 extends over 16 amino acids. Trimming pared 2 bases from V and 3 bases from J, leaving 18 bases between. The CDR3 loop reads CASSLVGLRDSYEQYF. Here the CDR3 DNA reads TGTGCCAGCAGCTTAGTAGGATTGCGGGACAGCTACGAGCAGTACTTC.

The V and J genes are TRBV7-8 and TRBJ2-5, with D hard to call. The CDR3 runs to 15 residues. The V gene lost 1 base and the J gene lost 5 bases, with 14 bases spanning the gap. Germline CDR1 SGHVS, CDR2 FQNEAQ. The CDR3 DNA is TGTGCCAGCAGCTTAGGGTTAGGAGCGAGGGAGACCCAGTACTTC. Translating gives CASSLGLGARETQYF. The entire variable domain, with the rest obtained from reference TRBV7-8 and TRBJ2-5, is as follows: GAGVSQSPRYKVAKRGQDVALRCDPISGHVSLFWYQQALGQGPEFLTYFQNEAQLDKSGLPSDRFFAERPEGSVSTLKIQRTQQEDSAVYLCASSLGLGARETQYFGPGTRLLVL.

The V and J genes are TRBV2 and TRBJ1-2; tentatively, D is TRBD1 (6 bases). The CDR3 totals 14 residues. Germline assignment: CDR1 SNHLY and CDR2 FYNNEI. Trimming left V 5 bases short and J 4 bases short, with 14 bases between. This chain's CDR3 is CASSTLRDTYGYTF. CDR3 sequence (DNA): TGTGCCAGCAGTACTCTTCGGGACACCTATGGCTACACCTTC.

This chain joins TRBV2 and TRBJ2-5, with unresolved D. Trimming stripped 7 bases from V and 5 bases from J, with 17 bases between. The CDR3 covers 14 residues. Germline assignment: CDR1 SNHLY and CDR2 FYNNEI. The CDR3 coding sequence is TGTGCCAGCACATACGCGAGAATGGCGGAGACCCAGTACTTC. It translates to CASTYARMAETQYF.

V is TRBV19 and J is TRBJ2-1, with 11 bases that match TRBD2. The CDR3 has 18 amino acids. Germline CDR1 LNHDA, CDR2 SQIVND (reference sequence). After removal of 2 bases from V and 1 base from J, the junction contained 7 bases not matched to a gene. The CDR3 reads CASSITWLAGGSYNEQFF. CDR3 in DNA: TGTGCCAGTAGTATAACCTGGCTAGCGGGAGGTTCCTACAATGAGCAGTTCTTC.

The V and J genes are TRBV9 and TRBJ2-7, with TRBD1 matching over 7 bases. V was pared by 3 bases and J by 2 bases, with 5 bases of the junction left unmatched. CDR1 and CDR2 (germline): SGDLS, YYNGEE. The CDR3 consists of 14 residues. CDR3 DNA: TGTGCCAGCAGCGCCGAACAGGGGCCCTACGAGCAGTACTTC. Translated: CASSAEQGPYEQYF.

The chain employs TRBV7-2 and TRBJ1-2; possible D gene TRBD1, 6 bases. CDR1 is SGHTA and CDR2 is FQGNSA in the germline V gene. The CDR3 has 16 amino acids. The V gene lost 5 bases and the J gene lost 0 bases, with 16 bases spanning the gap. The DNA of the CDR3 is TGTGCCAGCAGCCGCTCGGGGACACAGTCTAACTATGGCTACACCTTC. This gives the protein CASSRSGTQSNYGYTF.

V gene TRBV4-1 combines with J gene TRBJ1-1; no clear D gene. Germline V gene lookup returns CDR1 MGHRA and CDR2 YSYEKL. V was shortened by 3 bases and J by 0 bases, with 11 bases between the two germline ends. The CDR3 covers 15 residues. The CDR3 sequence is CASSHLGRMNTEAFF. CDR3 bases: TGCGCCAGCAGCCACCTCGGGCGGATGAACACTGAAGCTTTCTTT.

V gene TRBV6-1 combines with J gene TRBJ1-5, with D maybe TRBD1 (5 bases). This CDR3 comprises 13 residues. Germline V gene sequence: CDR1 MNHNS, CDR2 SASEGT. Trimming pared 7 bases from V and 3 bases from J, leaving 10 bases between. The CDR3 region has the DNA TGTGCCAGCAAAGACAGTATCAATCAGCCCCAGCATTTT. Encoded protein: CASKDSINQPQHF.

This clone has just one count. The chain is built from TRBV5-1 and TRBJ2-2; no clear D gene. The CDR3 sequence is 13 residues long. The germline V gene encodes CDR1 SGHRS and CDR2 YFSETQ. Trimming pared 0 bases from V and 6 bases from J, leaving 6 bases between. CDR3 in amino acids: CASSLVVAGELFF. CDR3 DNA: TGCGCCAGCAGCTTGGTCGTGGCCGGGGAGCTGTTTTTT.

This clone was observed once. This rearrangement joins TRBV2 to TRBJ2-7; 8 bases are shared with TRBD2. CDR3 length equals 14 residues. Germline V gene lookup returns CDR1 SNHLY and CDR2 FYNNEI. Trimming removed 6 bases from V and 4 bases from J; junction bases left unmatched: 8. The CDR3 DNA follows: TGTGCCAGCAGCCCCGAAGCGGGGGCATACGAGCAGTACTTC. Protein sequence: CASSPEAGAYEQYF.

The chain recombines TRBV7-9 with TRBJ1-1, with 9 bases identical to TRBD1. The CDR3 totals 16 residues. Germline values: CDR1 SEHNR, CDR2 FQNEAQ (reference sequence). Trimming removed 2 bases from V and 5 bases from J; junction bases left unmatched: 9. The CDR3 DNA is TGTGCCAGCAGCTTAACTCCGGGACAGGGAAAAACTGAAGCTTTCTTT. It translates to CASSLTPGQGKTEAFF.

This chain connects TRBV2 to TRBJ1-1; TRBD1 agrees at 8 bases. The CDR3 loop spans 13 amino acids. Germline-derived CDR1 and CDR2 are SNHLY and FYNNEI. V was clipped by 4 bases and J by 4 bases; unmatched bases: 2. In DNA, the CDR3 is TGTGCCAGCAGTGGCACAGGGGGCACTGAAGCTTTCTTT. Its translation is CASSGTGGTEAFF.

V is TRBV5-1 and J is TRBJ2-7; 12 nucleotides match TRBD2. Per the germline V gene, CDR1 is SGHRS and CDR2 is YFSETQ. Germline trimming cut 2 bases from V and 2 bases from J; bases unmatched to any gene: 11. The CDR3 contains 18 residues. CDR3 DNA: TGCGCCAGCAGCTTTGGGACGGTCGGACTAGCGGGAACCTACGAGCAGTACTTC. Its translation is CASSFGTVGLAGTYEQYF.

This clone was observed a single time. The chain combines TRBV7-6 with TRBJ2-1; the match to TRBD2 covers 10 bases. This CDR3 is 15 amino acids long. The V gene end was trimmed by 5 bases and the J gene end by 5 bases; junction bases not matched to a gene: 6. Germline-derived CDR1 and CDR2 are SGHVS and FNYEAQ. CDR3 bases: TGTGCCAGCAGCCCCGGACTAGCGGCCAACAATGAGCAGTTCTTC. As protein: CASSPGLAANNEQFF.

A note on this clone: This same CDR3 is encoded by further DNA sequences in the sample. The rearrangement joins TRBV18 to TRBJ1-1; the D is unclear. The CDR3 loop spans 13 amino acids. V lost 3 bases and J 1 base, leaving 6 bases between the germline ends. Germline CDR1 and CDR2: KGHSH and LQKENI. CDR3 bases: TGTGCCAGCTCACCTAAGGAGAACACTGAAGCTTTCTTT. The encoded protein is CASSPKENTEAFF.

Here the CDR3 reads CASSLEVTTNTEAFF. As DNA, the CDR3 is TGTGCCAGCAGCTTAGAGGTCACGACGAACACTGAAGCTTTCTTT. This sequence joins TRBV7-2 and TRBJ1-1; no firm D call. Germline V gene sequence: CDR1 SGHTA, CDR2 FQGNSA. This CDR3 region has 15 residues. Trimming shortened V by 1 base and J by 1 base, and 10 bases separated the two germline ends.

The chain joins TRBV30 to TRBJ2-1, with 7 bases that match TRBD2. V was pared by 5 bases and J by 6 bases, with 7 bases of the junction left unmatched. Germline lookup yields CDR1 GTSNPN and CDR2 SVGIG (reference sequence). This CDR3 comprises 13 residues. The DNA of the CDR3 is TGTGCCTGGGACAGCGGGATCCCCAATGAGCAGTTCTTC. This sequence encodes CAWDSGIPNEQFF.

V is TRBV19 and J is TRBJ2-7; tentatively, D is TRBD1 (5 bases). The germline CDR1 and CDR2 sequences are LNHDA and SQIVND (reference sequence). V gave up 4 bases and J gave up 2 bases, with 9 bases separating them. This CDR3 spans 13 amino acids. The CDR3 sequence: CASSKGHPYEQYF. DNA of the CDR3: TGTGCCAGTAGTAAAGGACACCCCTACGAGCAGTACTTC.

This rearrangement joins TRBV7-3 to TRBJ2-7, with 9 bases matching TRBD2. The CDR3 loop spans 15 amino acids. Per germline, CDR1 SGHTA and CDR2 FQGTGA. After removal of 5 bases from V and 3 bases from J, the junction contained 8 bases not matched to a gene. The DNA of the CDR3 is TGTGCCAGCAGCCCAGGGCTAGCGGGGCACTACGAGCAGTACTTC. Its protein is CASSPGLAGHYEQYF.

V usage is TRBV5-1 and J usage is TRBJ2-2, with TRBD1 matching 8 bases. The CDR3 has 15 amino acids. The ends lost 1 base at V and 4 bases at J; junction bases unmatched: 3. The germline V gene encodes CDR1 SGHRS and CDR2 YFSETQ. CDR3 nucleotides: TGCGCCAGCAGCTTGACGACAGGGGCCACCGGGGAGCTGTTTTTT. Amino acids: CASSLTTGATGELFF. The variable domain in full, with the rest retrieved from reference TRBV5-1 and TRBJ2-2, is KAGVTQTPRYLIKTRGQQVTLSCSPISGHRSVSWYQQTPGQGLQFLFEYFSETQRNKGNFPGRFSGRQFSNSRSEMNVSTLELGDSALYLCASSLTTGATGELFFGEGSRLTVL.